The clone carrying this T cell receptor (beta chain) was seen more than once but under ten times. Its antigen is not identified. This sample was taken from a study of cytomegalovirus exposure and HLA in healthy donors. Study-wide points: Researchers left out some V segments, among them TRBV6-2 and TRBV6-3, as indistinguishable.

With 60 Vbeta and 13 Jbeta primers, the PCR was carried out. Profiling relied on immunoSEQ multiplex PCR, and the TCRdb table lists in-frame clones only, not all of them. Of around 120,000 clones listed, about 80% are singletons. V lost 4 bases and J lost 2; bases outside the gene matches: 5. This CDR3 has 16 amino acids. Germline V gene data show CDR1 as LGHNA and CDR2 as YNFKEQ. The V gene is TRBV4-2, the J gene TRBJ2-6; 7 nucleotides line up with TRBD1. The TCR originated in a human donor in good health. Input material: PBMCs. The CDR3 spells CASSPGQTTGANVLTF. CDR3 sequence (DNA): TGTGCCAGCAGCCCGGGACAGACTACTGGGGCCAACGTCCTGACTTTC.